Described below is a single T cell receptor beta chain sequence and its context. The sample originates from a study of blood T cell repertoires in COVID-19. In the original analysis: Estimated nucleated cell counts came from reference gene primer amplification. TCRdb keeps only in-frame clones here, not all; method: immunoSEQ multiplex PCR. That table is the source of V, J and clone size, and D and trimming were worked out from the DNA. The sample has some 180,000 clones, 70% to 90% seen once; the top ten hold 7.5% to 10%. V dropped 1 base and J dropped 2 bases, with 4 bases sitting between them. The CDR3 is made up of 13 amino acids. Germline V gene lookup returns CDR1 SGHVS and CDR2 FQNEAQ. Seattle-derived patients entered the study during active infection and were followed longitudinally.

What was sequenced was peripheral blood. The gene calls are TRBV7-8 and TRBJ2-3, with unresolved D. This clonotype was obtained from a woman older than 75 with COVID-19, enrolled during active disease. The CDR3 bases are TGTGCCAGCAGCTTAGGGGCCACAGATACGCAGTATTTT. It is translated as CASSLGATDTQYF.